The clone carrying this T cell receptor (beta chain) was seen many times. What it recognizes is unknown. The entry originates in a study of read filtering for tumor transcriptome and immune sequencing. Study summary: Among patients, 17 were male and some 15 female, aged about 47 to 80 (mean about 71).

This library used roughly 400 ng RNA and molecular barcoded adaptors spanning alpha/delta and beta/gamma chains. TCRdb re-called the reads with MiXCR, one entry per CDR3 protein. This repertoire shows 50,000 or so distinct CDR3 sequences, 9% to 15% found once; its top ten account for around 15%. This CDR3 has 16 amino acids. Germline CDR1 is DFQATT and CDR2 is SNEGSKA (reference sequence). The trim removed 6 bases at V and 3 bases at J, leaving 17 bases unmatched. Whole-study findings and limits: RNA-seq captured clonotypes less deeply and reliably than IR-seq.

This chain links TRBV20-1 with TRBJ2-7; 7 bases are shared with TRBD1. This TCR was sampled from a donor over 35 with multiple myeloma. The sample was a population of CD138-negative cells sorted from bone marrow. DNA for the CDR3: TGCAGTGCCCCCAGTTCTGGGGACAGATCTTACTACGAGCAGTACTTC. This codes for CSAPSSGDRSYYEQYF.